These 25 T cell receptor beta chains originate from one sample sequenced in a study of cytomegalovirus exposure and HLA in healthy donors. PCR amplification relied on 60 Vbeta primers (plus 13 Jbeta primers). The table came from immunoSEQ multiplex PCR; TCRdb's copy has only in-frame clones and leaves some out. Of around 150,000 clones in the sample, roughly 81% are singletons; the top ten hold more than 2%. The sequencing input was PBMCs. Every receptor here comes from a young man in good health and CMV-seropositive.

V and J are TRBV9 and TRBJ1-6; possible D gene TRBD1, 5 bases. Germline V gene data show CDR1 as SGDLS and CDR2 as YYNGEE. The V and J ends lost 8 bases and 8 bases respectively, with 11 bases between them. This CDR3 region has 12 residues. The CDR3 DNA reads TGTGCCAGACCGACGGGGGATTCACCCCTCCACTTT. Its translation: CARPTGDSPLHF.

V usage is TRBV19 and J usage is TRBJ2-7; possible D gene TRBD1, 5 bases. The V and J ends lost 5 bases and 4 bases respectively, with 12 bases between them. Germline assignment: CDR1 LNHDA and CDR2 SQIVND (reference sequence). CDR3 length equals 13 residues. The CDR3 here is CASSYAGSYEQYF. CDR3 nucleotides: TGTGCCAGTAGTTATGCAGGGTCATACGAGCAGTACTTC.

The chain recombines TRBV27 with TRBJ1-5, with D perhaps matching TRBD1 (5 bases). The V gene lost 3 bases and the J gene lost 3 bases, with 9 bases spanning the gap. Looked up from germline, CDR1 is MNHEY and CDR2 is SMNVEV (reference sequence). The CDR3 length is 14 residues. The DNA of the CDR3 is TGTGCCAGCAGTTTTCAGGGCCTCAATCAGCCCCAGCATTTT. Its protein product is CASSFQGLNQPQHF.

On this clone: At one boundary the junction diverges from the germline segment, which might be a read error. This chain uses TRBV7-7 with TRBJ1-3, with 7 bases that match TRBD1. Per the germline V gene, CDR1 is SSHAT and CDR2 is FNYEAQ (reference sequence). The CDR3 extends over 15 amino acids. This CDR3 reads CASSQGVHSGNTIYF. The CDR3 DNA is TGTGCTAGCAGCCAGGGGGTGCACTCTGGAAACACCATATATTTT.

Only a few counts were recorded for this clone. This chain uses TRBV4-1 with TRBJ2-1; 10 nucleotides align to TRBD2. Trimming cost V 4 bases and J 6 bases; bases outside gene matches: 9. CDR1 MGHRA and CDR2 YSYEKL come from the germline V gene. The CDR3 is 16 amino acids. The CDR3 coding sequence is TGCGCCAGCAGCCGCCCAGCGGGGGGGTTTGGCAATGAGCAGTTCTTC. It is translated as CASSRPAGGFGNEQFF.

The chain carries TRBV6-1 and TRBJ2-7, with D tentatively TRBD1 (5 bases). The CDR3 is 12 amino acids. V was shortened by 6 bases and J by 1 base, with 7 bases between the two germline ends. Germline CDR1 reads MNHNS; CDR2 reads SASEGT. The DNA of the CDR3 is TGTGCCAGCAGCAGGACATCCTACGAGCAGTACTTC. Its translation: CASSRTSYEQYF.

This chain connects TRBV7-9 to TRBJ1-5; possibly TRBD1 for D (5 bases). The CDR3 runs to 15 residues. CDR1 is SEHNR, CDR2 FQNEAQ, per germline (reference sequence). The V gene lost 5 bases and the J gene lost 5 bases, with 16 bases spanning the gap. CDR3 protein: CASSPPGTADQPQHF. The CDR3 bases are TGTGCCAGCAGCCCCCCAGGGACTGCTGATCAGCCCCAGCATTTT. Drawing the rest from reference TRBV7-9 and TRBJ1-5, the complete variable domain is DTGVSQNPRHKITKRGQNVTFRCDPISEHNRLYWYRQTLGQGPEFLTYFQNEAQLEKSRLLSDRFSAERPKGSFSTLEIQRTEQGDSAMYLCASSPPGTADQPQHFGDGTRLSIL.

V usage is TRBV15 and J usage is TRBJ1-6, with 9 nucleotides matching TRBD1. Germline V gene data show CDR1 as LNHNV and CDR2 as YYDKDF (reference sequence). CDR3 length: 16 amino acids. V dropped 0 bases and J dropped 8; count of bases not matched to a gene: 5. In DNA form, the CDR3 reads TGTGCCACCAGCAGAGATGGGACAGGGATGTATTCACCCCTCCACTTT. Encoded protein: CATSRDGTGMYSPLHF.

The V gene is TRBV9, the J gene TRBJ2-7, with 9 bases fitting TRBD2. This CDR3 is 15 amino acids long. The trim removed 0 bases at V and 5 bases at J, leaving 6 bases unmatched. CDR1 and CDR2 (germline): SGDLS, YYNGEE. CDR3 in amino acids: CASSVGVAGAHEQYF. The DNA of the CDR3 is TGTGCCAGCAGCGTAGGAGTAGCGGGGGCCCACGAGCAGTACTTC.

The J gene is TRBJ1-1, the V gene TRBV2, with 7 positions matching TRBD1. CDR3 length: 14 amino acids. Germline V CDR1 and CDR2: SNHLY, FYNNEI. V shed 8 bases, J shed 0 bases, and the junction held 6 bases outside the gene matches. The CDR3 loop is CASLTTGLNTEAFF. As DNA, the CDR3 is TGTGCCAGCCTAACGACAGGGCTGAACACTGAAGCTTTCTTT.

The chain recombines TRBV11-2 with TRBJ2-7, with TRBD1 matching 7 bases. V dropped 1 base and J dropped 0; count of bases not matched to a gene: 12. The CDR3 has 18 amino acids. Germline values: CDR1 SGHAT, CDR2 FQNNGV. The CDR3 sequence is CASSLAHGTGQFSYEQYF. The CDR3 DNA follows: TGTGCCAGCAGCTTAGCCCATGGCACGGGACAGTTCTCCTACGAGCAGTACTTC.

The CDR3, as DNA: TGTGCCGCCAGCGGGTCAATGAACACTGAAGCTTTCTTT. This sequence encodes CAASGSMNTEAFF. This rearrangement joins TRBV6-5 to TRBJ1-1, with D unclear. Trimming cost V 11 bases and J 0 bases, with 13 bases left between them. The CDR3 extends over 13 amino acids. Germline lookup yields CDR1 MNHEY and CDR2 SVGAGI.

This clone was counted only a few times. This chain joins TRBV9 and TRBJ1-1; D remains unclear. Germline CDR1 and CDR2: SGDLS and YYNGEE. The CDR3 loop spans 14 amino acids. The germline V and J ends were trimmed by 0 bases and 6 bases, with 12 bases remaining between them. The CDR3 region has the DNA TGTGCCAGCAGCGTAGCCACCCAGAGCGCTGAAGCTTTCTTT. Protein product: CASSVATQSAEAFF. The variable domain in full, completed from reference TRBV9 and TRBJ1-1, reads DSGVTQTPKHLITATGQRVTLRCSPRSGDLSVYWYQQSLDQGLQFLIQYYNGEERAKGNILERFSAQQFPDLHSELNLSSLELGDSALYFCASSVATQSAEAFFGQGTRLTVV.

The V and J genes are TRBV10-3 and TRBJ1-2; D not resolved. This CDR3 is built from 12 residues. V was clipped by 10 bases and J by 8 bases, with 17 bases between them. Per germline, CDR1 ENHRY and CDR2 SYGVKD. The CDR3: CAKYDGVGGYTF. CDR3 coding DNA: TGTGCCAAATACGACGGGGTAGGGGGCTACACCTTC.

The chain recombines TRBV6-5 with TRBJ1-1; D may be TRBD1 (5 bases). The CDR3 spans 12 residues. V lost 7 bases and J lost 0, with 6 bases in between. CDR1 MNHEY and CDR2 SVGAGI come from the germline V gene. The CDR3 loop is CASTGVNTEAFF. CDR3 coding DNA: TGTGCCAGCACGGGGGTGAACACTGAAGCTTTCTTT.

The V and J genes are TRBV29-1 and TRBJ1-1, with a weak D call TRBD1 (5 bases). Trimming took off 7 bases at V and 6 bases at J, with 15 bases between the two ends. The CDR3 consists of 12 residues. Germline CDR1 and CDR2: SQVTM and ANQGSEA. The CDR3 coding sequence is TGCAGCGCCCGCCGGGGGGACGCTGAAGCTTTCTTT. Translating it yields CSARRGDAEAFF.

The rearrangement links TRBV28 to TRBJ2-5, with 10 bases matching TRBD1. The CDR3 covers 14 residues. Germline loops: CDR1 MDHEN, CDR2 SYDVKM. With V trimmed by 3 bases and J by 9 bases, 7 bases remained unmatched. CDR3 loop: CASSLGQGLHAQYF. The CDR3, as DNA: TGTGCCAGCAGTTTGGGACAGGGGCTCCATGCCCAGTACTTC.

This chain connects TRBV7-9 to TRBJ2-1; 12 bases agree with TRBD2. The J segment lost 5 bases and the V segment lost 5 bases, leaving 4 bases of the junction unmatched. Germline assignment: CDR1 SEHNR and CDR2 FQNEAQ (reference sequence). This CDR3 is 15 amino acids long. This CDR3 reads CASSQPSGGDNEQFF. The DNA of the CDR3 is TGTGCCAGCAGCCAACCTAGCGGGGGGGACAATGAGCAGTTCTTC.

V is TRBV10-3 and J is TRBJ2-5; D remains unclear. V gave up 0 bases and J gave up 4 bases, with 9 bases separating them. The CDR3 consists of 14 residues. CDR1 and CDR2 from the germline V gene are ENHRY and SYGVKD. CDR3 coding DNA: TGTGCCATCAGTGAGTCGGCGGTGGGAGAGACCCAGTACTTC. It translates to CAISESAVGETQYF.

This clone was seen a single time. V is TRBV2 and J is TRBJ2-2; 7 positions match TRBD1. This CDR3 spans 15 amino acids. The V gene's germline CDR1 is SNHLY and CDR2 FYNNEI. V gave up 4 bases and J gave up 4 bases; unmatched junction bases: 6. The CDR3 DNA reads as TGTGCCAGCAGTGGGGACAGAGGGGGCACCGGGGAGCTGTTTTTT. It yields the protein CASSGDRGGTGELFF. Together with reference TRBV2 and TRBJ2-2, the CDR3 gives the full variable domain: EPEVTQTPSHQVTQMGQEVILRCVPISNHLYFYWYRQILGQKVEFLVSFYNNEISEKSEIFDDQFSVERPDGSNFTLKIRSTKLEDSAMYFCASSGDRGGTGELFFGEGSRLTVL.

The J gene is TRBJ2-2, the V gene TRBV6-5; D call uncertain. The CDR3 has 11 amino acids. The germline V gene encodes CDR1 MNHEY and CDR2 SVGAGI. V gave up 7 bases and J gave up 8 bases, with 8 bases separating them. DNA of the CDR3: TGTGCCAGCACCGGGTCTGGGGAGCTGTTTTTT. Its translation is CASTGSGELFF.

The genes are TRBV21-1 and TRBJ2-3; the table's D gene call, TRBD1, was not cross checked with the DNA. TRBV21-1 is noted as a pseudogene. The CDR3 consists of 15 residues. The CDR3 is CASSKRGTAADTQYF. Here the CDR3 DNA reads TGTGCCAGCAGCAAACGTGGGACAGCCGCGGATACGCAGTATTTT.

This clone was detected only a few times. The V call is TRBV18, the J call TRBJ1-2, with TRBD1 identical over 8 bases. Per the germline V gene, CDR1 is KGHSH and CDR2 is LQKENI. V dropped 5 bases and J dropped 2; count of bases not matched to a gene: 4. This CDR3 is built from 14 residues. CDR3 residues: CASSLQGVNYGYTF. DNA for the CDR3: TGTGCCAGCTCATTACAGGGGGTCAACTATGGCTACACCTTC.

This rearrangement joins TRBV10-3 to TRBJ1-3; 9 positions match TRBD1. Germline V gene lookup returns CDR1 ENHRY and CDR2 SYGVKD. This CDR3 is built from 14 residues. With V trimmed by 10 bases and J by 3 bases, 7 bases remained unmatched. CDR3: CATLGQGSGNTIYF. The CDR3 region has the DNA TGTGCCACCCTGGGACAGGGTAGTGGAAACACCATATATTTT.

The chain carries TRBV5-6 and TRBJ2-7; 9 bases map to TRBD1. Per germline, CDR1 SGHDT and CDR2 YYEEEE. Trimming removed 4 bases from V and 6 bases from J; junction bases left unmatched: 11. The CDR3 is made up of 15 amino acids. CDR3 in DNA: TGTGCCAGCAGCAGAGGCCGGGACAGGGTCTCCGAGCAGTACTTC. Its protein is CASSRGRDRVSEQYF.